Shown below are 27 T cell receptor beta chains from a single sample sequenced in a study of blood T cell repertoires in COVID-19. TCRdb's table, derived via immunoSEQ multiplex PCR, lists solely in-frame clones and lacks some. The sample has some 670,000 clones, approximately 90% seen once. Sequenced sample: peripheral blood. These TCRs come from a young woman with acute or convalescent COVID-19.

Only one count was recorded for this clone. The CDR3 region has the DNA TGTGCCAGCACCCCGGGACTAGCTCCCCTTGGCACAGATACGCAGTATTTT. Residues: CASTPGLAPLGTDTQYF. The rearrangement uses TRBV7-9 and TRBJ2-3, with TRBD2 matching over 9 bases. Germline V gene sequence: CDR1 SEHNR, CDR2 FQNEAQ (reference sequence). V dropped 7 bases and J dropped 1; count of bases not matched to a gene: 12. The CDR3 extends over 17 amino acids. The variable domain in full, with the rest retrieved from reference TRBV7-9 and TRBJ2-3, is DTGVSQNPRHKITKRGQNVTFRCDPISEHNRLYWYRQTLGQGPEFLTYFQNEAQLEKSRLLSDRFSAERPKGSFSTLEIQRTEQGDSAMYLCASTPGLAPLGTDTQYFGPGTRLTVL.

This clone was recorded only once. The rearrangement uses TRBV5-1 and TRBJ2-7, with D unresolved. The V end lost 5 bases, the J end lost 3 bases, and 6 bases lay between the germline ends. CDR1 SGHRS and CDR2 YFSETQ come from the germline V gene. This CDR3 comprises 11 residues. CDR3 region: CASSLYYEQYF. DNA for the CDR3: TGCGCCAGCAGTCTCTACTACGAGCAGTACTTC.

The rearrangement uses TRBV9 and TRBJ2-1; 8 nucleotides agree with TRBD2. Germline CDR1 SGDLS, CDR2 YYNGEE. J gave up 2 bases and V 3 bases, and 4 bases lay outside the gene matches. This CDR3 contains 15 residues. Here the CDR3 DNA reads TGTGCCAGCAGCGACCCGGGGGGGCCCTACAATGAGCAGTTCTTC. This codes for CASSDPGGPYNEQFF. The full variable domain, rest sourced from reference TRBV9 and TRBJ2-1, is DSGVTQTPKHLITATGQRVTLRCSPRSGDLSVYWYQQSLDQGLQFLIQYYNGEERAKGNILERFSAQQFPDLHSELNLSSLELGDSALYFCASSDPGGPYNEQFFGPGTRLTVL.

The rearrangement uses TRBV4-1 and TRBJ2-3, with TRBD2 identical over 8 bases. This CDR3 is built from 15 residues. J was trimmed by 2 bases and V by 5 bases; bases with no gene match: 6. The V gene's germline CDR1 is MGHRA and CDR2 YSYEKL. This CDR3 reads CASSFTSGVTDTQYF. As DNA, the CDR3 is TGCGCCAGCAGCTTTACTAGCGGAGTCACAGATACGCAGTATTTT.

The J gene is TRBJ2-1, the V gene TRBV7-7; 10 nucleotides line up with TRBD1. CDR1 is SSHAT, CDR2 FNYEAQ, per germline (reference sequence). The CDR3 sequence is 15 residues long. J was trimmed by 6 bases and V by 5 bases; bases with no gene match: 7. Written as DNA, the CDR3 is TGTGCCAGCAGCCCCCGGGACAGGGGAGTCAATGAGCAGTTCTTC. Its protein product is CASSPRDRGVNEQFF.

Here the CDR3 reads CASSLAGTPEETQYF. DNA for the CDR3: TGCGCCAGCAGCTTGGCCGGGACTCCTGAAGAGACCCAGTACTTC. V and J are TRBV5-1 and TRBJ2-5; TRBD2 might be the D (6 bases). V lost 0 bases to trimming and J lost 3 bases, with 12 bases between them. The germline V gene has CDR1 SGHRS and CDR2 YFSETQ. The CDR3 sequence is 15 residues long.

Written as DNA, the CDR3 is TGTGCCAGCACCCCCGGAGGGGTGGAGCAGTACTTC. This gives the protein CASTPGGVEQYF. The chain joins TRBV5-4 to TRBJ2-7; weak D call: TRBD2 (6 bases). The V gene's germline CDR1 is SGHNT and CDR2 YYREEE (reference sequence). CDR3 length: 12 residues. V lost 6 bases, J lost 7 bases, and 14 bases lay in between.

This rearrangement joins TRBV12-5 to TRBJ1-5; no firm D call. V was pared by 1 base and J by 7 bases, with 8 bases between. The CDR3 is made up of 13 amino acids. Looked up from germline, CDR1 is LGHNT and CDR2 is FRNRAP. CDR3 loop: CASGLGVGQPQHF. CDR3 bases: TGTGCTAGTGGTTTGGGCGTGGGCCAGCCCCAGCATTTT. Filled out from reference TRBV12-5 and TRBJ1-5, the complete variable domain reads DARVTQTPRHKVTEMGQEVTMRCQPILGHNTVFWYRQTMMQGLELLAYFRNRAPLDDSGMPKDRFSAEMPDATLATLKIQPSEPRDSAVYFCASGLGVGQPQHFGDGTRLSIL.

V gene TRBV27 combines with J gene TRBJ1-2, with 7 bases identical to TRBD1. Germline CDR1 is MNHEY and CDR2 is SMNVEV (reference sequence). The CDR3 spans 15 residues. With V trimmed by 1 base and J by 4 bases, 6 bases remained unmatched. The CDR3 sequence is CASSLLGQAGYGYTF. The CDR3 bases are TGTGCCAGCAGTTTATTAGGACAGGCGGGCTATGGCTACACCTTC.

V and J are TRBV4-1 and TRBJ1-2, with 9 bases that match TRBD1. The ends lost 6 bases at V and 6 bases at J; junction bases unmatched: 8. The CDR3 has 14 residues. The germline gives CDR1 MGHRA, CDR2 YSYEKL. The CDR3: CASRSPGTGNGYTF. CDR3 coding DNA: TGCGCCAGCAGATCTCCCGGGACAGGGAATGGCTACACCTTC.

The rearrangement links TRBV18 to TRBJ1-2, with D perhaps matching TRBD1 (6 bases). V was pared by 3 bases and J by 2 bases, with 10 bases between. Germline assignment: CDR1 KGHSH and CDR2 LQKENI. This CDR3 contains 14 residues. As DNA, the CDR3 is TGTGCCAGCTCACCGGACAGCCTAAACTATGGCTACACCTTC. It is translated as CASSPDSLNYGYTF.

This chain connects TRBV5-1 to TRBJ2-1; 7 bases are a match to TRBD1. Germline V CDR1 and CDR2: SGHRS, YFSETQ. Trimming took 4 bases from V and 6 from J; bases not matched to a gene: 10. The CDR3 consists of 15 residues. The chain's CDR3 is CASSLTGVTVNEQFF. Here the CDR3 DNA reads TGCGCCAGCAGCCTCACAGGGGTCACGGTCAATGAGCAGTTCTTC. The full variable domain, its missing parts supplied by reference TRBV5-1 and TRBJ2-1, is KAGVTQTPRYLIKTRGQQVTLSCSPISGHRSVSWYQQTPGQGLQFLFEYFSETQRNKGNFPGRFSGRQFSNSRSEMNVSTLELGDSALYLCASSLTGVTVNEQFFGPGTRLTVL.

This clone was seen a few times. The chain carries TRBV11-2 and TRBJ1-6; TRBD1 aligns across 9 bases. CDR3 length: 16 amino acids. Germline lookup yields CDR1 SGHAT and CDR2 FQNNGV. V trimming: 5 bases; J trimming: 7 bases; junction bases outside the gene matches: 9. The CDR3 loop reads CASSLLTGGGNSPLHF. CDR3 nucleotide sequence: TGTGCCAGCAGCCTACTGACAGGGGGAGGAAATTCACCCCTCCACTTT.

This chain links TRBV4-1 with TRBJ2-7, with 9 bases aligning to TRBD1. The germline CDR1 and CDR2 sequences are MGHRA and YSYEKL. Germline trimming cut 1 base from V and 3 bases from J; bases unmatched to any gene: 7. CDR3 size: 16 residues. CDR3: CASSQGGGQGFYEQYF. The CDR3 DNA follows: TGCGCCAGCAGCCAAGGGGGGGGACAGGGCTTCTACGAGCAGTACTTC.

The rearrangement uses TRBV2 and TRBJ2-2; TRBD1 matches at 7 bases. Germline values: CDR1 SNHLY, CDR2 FYNNEI. The CDR3 has 14 amino acids. After removal of 8 bases from V and 1 base from J, the junction contained 4 bases not matched to a gene. The CDR3 spells CASYRDRNTGELFF. The CDR3 coding sequence is TGTGCCAGCTACCGGGACAGGAACACCGGGGAGCTGTTTTTT. Supplemented by reference TRBV2 and TRBJ2-2, the full variable domain reads EPEVTQTPSHQVTQMGQEVILRCVPISNHLYFYWYRQILGQKVEFLVSFYNNEISEKSEIFDDQFSVERPDGSNFTLKIRSTKLEDSAMYFCASYRDRNTGELFFGEGSRLTVL.

V gene TRBV3-1 (or the pseudogene TRBV3-2) combines with J gene TRBJ2-2; D is perhaps TRBD1 (5 bases). V was shortened by 2 bases and J by 4 bases, with 14 bases between the two germline ends. The CDR3 is 16 residues long. CDR1 is LGHDT, CDR2 YNNKEL, per germline (reference sequence). The CDR3 loop reads CASSQLVGLSTGELFF. CDR3 nucleotides: TGTGCCAGCAGCCAACTTGTGGGGCTTAGCACCGGGGAGCTGTTTTTT.

The chain's CDR3 is CASSFGQGAYYGYTF. The CDR3 DNA is TGTGCCAGCAGTTTCGGACAGGGGGCATACTATGGCTACACCTTC. The V and J genes are TRBV28 and TRBJ1-2; 11 bases line up with TRBD1. The length of the CDR3 is 15 residues. Germline V gives CDR1 MDHEN, CDR2 SYDVKM. The V segment lost 3 bases and the J segment 3 bases; nucleotides outside the gene matches: 3.

This chain connects TRBV27 to TRBJ1-5; D is uncertain. Trimming stripped 5 bases from V and 4 bases from J, with 9 bases between. In germline, CDR1 is MNHEY, CDR2 SMNVEV (reference sequence). The CDR3 length is 13 residues. This chain's CDR3 is CASSDFRNQPQHF. The CDR3, as DNA: TGTGCCAGCAGTGATTTTCGGAATCAGCCCCAGCATTTT.

The rearrangement links TRBV2 to TRBJ1-5; a possible D gene is TRBD1 (6 bases). The V gene lost 3 bases and the J gene lost 6 bases, with 12 bases spanning the gap. CDR1 and CDR2 (germline): SNHLY, FYNNEI. There are 14 residues in the CDR3. CDR3 sequence: CASSDDRIRQPQHF. Here the CDR3 DNA reads TGTGCCAGCAGTGATGACAGGATTCGTCAGCCCCAGCATTTT.

The chain links TRBV15 to TRBJ2-7; D is possibly TRBD1 (6 bases). The CDR3 runs to 13 residues. V was pared by 6 bases and J by 6 bases, with 15 bases between. Germline CDR1 LNHNV, CDR2 YYDKDF (reference sequence). DNA of the CDR3: TGTGCCACCAGGGCGACAGGTTCGGGCGAGCAGTACTTC. The encoded protein is CATRATGSGEQYF.

Comment on this clone: The sample holds other DNA sequences that translate to the same CDR3. This chain connects TRBV12-3 or TRBV12-4 to TRBJ2-7, with D uncertain. There are 12 residues in the CDR3. Trimming stripped 3 bases from V and 3 bases from J, with 6 bases between. The CDR3 protein is CASSFTGYEQYF. The DNA of the CDR3 is TGTGCCAGCAGTTTCACGGGCTACGAGCAGTACTTC.

The chain uses TRBV4-2 and TRBJ2-3, with 8 bases aligning to TRBD2. In germline, CDR1 is LGHNA, CDR2 YNFKEQ. The ends lost 3 bases at V and 2 bases at J; junction bases unmatched: 10. The CDR3 is 17 amino acids. Here the CDR3 reads CASSHLSSGGATDTQYF. The CDR3 DNA sequence: TGTGCCAGCAGCCACCTCTCCAGCGGGGGAGCCACAGATACGCAGTATTTT.

CDR3 nucleotides: TGTGCCAGTAGTATTTCAGGCAGGGGATGGAATTCACCCCTCCACTTT. Protein sequence: CASSISGRGWNSPLHF. The V call is TRBV19, the J call TRBJ1-6, with a tentative D call TRBD1 (6 bases). The length of the CDR3 is 16 residues. Germline-derived CDR1 and CDR2 are LNHDA and SQIVND (reference sequence). V lost 3 bases and J 7 bases, leaving 16 bases between the germline ends. The entire variable domain, with the rest obtained from reference TRBV19 and TRBJ1-6, is as follows: DGGITQSPKYLFRKEGQNVTLSCEQNLNHDAMYWYRQDPGQGLRLIYYSQIVNDFQKGDIAEGYSVSREKKESFPLTVTSAQKNPTAFYLCASSISGRGWNSPLHFGNGTRLTVT.

The V gene is TRBV5-5, the J gene TRBJ2-7, with 8 bases aligning to TRBD2. The V gene's germline CDR1 is SGHKS and CDR2 YYEKEE (reference sequence). Trimming took 3 bases from V and 2 from J; bases not matched to a gene: 7. CDR3 length: 15 amino acids. CDR3 region: CASSSIPGGAYEQYF. Written as DNA, the CDR3 is TGTGCCAGCAGCTCCATCCCCGGGGGGGCCTACGAGCAGTACTTC.

The gene calls are TRBV27 and TRBJ2-7; tentatively, D is TRBD2 (5 bases). Between the trimmed V and J ends, which lost 5 bases and 3 bases, there was a span of 11 bases. Germline V CDR1 and CDR2: MNHEY, SMNVEV (reference sequence). The CDR3 length is 13 residues. CDR3 nucleotides: TGTGCCAGCAGTGCCACGGACTTCTACGAGCAGTACTTC. Translation gives CASSATDFYEQYF.

The chain joins TRBV7-2 to TRBJ1-2; possibly TRBD1 for D (6 bases). CDR3 length: 16 amino acids. Trimming took 3 bases from V and 3 from J, leaving 17 bases between them. Germline V gene data show CDR1 as SGHTA and CDR2 as FQGNSA. The chain's CDR3 is CASSLRSGGRDYGYTF. Written as DNA, the CDR3 is TGTGCCAGCAGCTTGAGATCGGGGGGCAGGGACTATGGCTACACCTTC.

This rearrangement joins TRBV7-2 to TRBJ2-7, with 9 bases that match TRBD1. This CDR3 is built from 14 residues. The junction had 5 bases not matched to a gene; V was cut back by 0 bases and J by 8 bases. Germline values: CDR1 SGHTA, CDR2 FQGNSA. CDR3 residues: CASSLALGQGQQYF. CDR3 bases: TGTGCCAGCAGCTTAGCGCTTGGACAGGGGCAGCAGTACTTC.